A selection of T cell receptor beta chains follows, all from one sample in a study of blood T cell repertoires in COVID-19. Using immunoSEQ multiplex PCR, the repertoire was profiled, and TCRdb retains in-frame clones only, with some absent. The sample holds hundreds of thousands of clones, around 90% seen once. Sequenced: PBMCs or T cells enriched from blood (not recorded which). Receptor source: a woman in her 30s with acute COVID-19. Both conserved end residues are part of each CDR3. A D gene is named only where the DNA matches it firmly. Some rows mark clone size as missing; the rest say once, few, many or name a class of expanded clone.

d_gene,j_gene,v_gene,abundance,len,CDR3nt,CDR3aa
NA,TRBJ1-2,TRBV4-3,once,13,TGCGCCAGCAGCCAAGACAGGTTCGCCGGCTACACCTTC,CASSQDRFAGYTF
TRBD2,TRBJ2-1,TRBV2,NA,13,TGTGCCAGCCACTTCGGGACTATCAATGAGCAGTTCTTC,CASHFGTINEQFF
TRBD1,TRBJ1-2,TRBV5-1,NA,13,TGCGCCAGCCGACAGGGCTCCGACTATGGCTACACCTTC,CASRQGSDYGYTF
NA,TRBJ2-3,TRBV7-9,NA,16,TGTGCCAGCAGCTTAGCGGCTAGCACTAGCACAGATACGCAGTATTTT,CASSLAASTSTDTQYF
TRBD2,TRBJ2-7,TRBV4-3,NA,15,TGCGCCAGCAGCCAGGCCCGGGACGGGAGGCCGGAGCAGTACTTC,CASSQARDGRPEQYF
NA,TRBJ1-6,TRBV27,NA,13,TGTGCCAGCAGCACAACAGGGAGAACACCCCTCCACTTT,CASSTTGRTPLHF
NA,TRBJ2-7,TRBV28,NA,13,TGTGCCAGCAGTACAGGACAGCCCTACGAGCAGTACTTC,CASSTGQPYEQYF
NA,TRBJ2-1,TRBV10-1,NA,15,TGCGCCAGCAGTGAGTATCTAGCGAGGGACAATGAGCAGTTCTTC,CASSEYLARDNEQFF
NA,TRBJ2-6,TRBV5-1,NA,19,TGCGCCAGCAGCTTGTTCTCGGGACAAGTCTTCTCTGGGGCCAACGTCCTGACTTTC,CASSLFSGQVFSGANVLTF
TRBD2,TRBJ2-7,TRBV5-6,NA,16,TGTGCCAGCAGCTTACTAGCGGGAGGGCGTACCCACGAGCAGTACTTC,CASSLLAGGRTHEQYF
TRBD1,TRBJ1-6,TRBV28,NA,14,TGTGCCAGCAGTGTGACAGGGGGCTCATCACCCCTCCACTTT,CASSVTGGSSPLHF
NA,TRBJ1-2,TRBV7-8,NA,16,TGTGCCAGCAGCTTAGGGGGGGGAGGGACTAACTATGGCTACACCTTC,CASSLGGGGTNYGYTF
NA,TRBJ2-2,TRBV4-3,NA,15,TGCGCCAGCAGCCAATCGGGAAGGGACACCGGGGAGCTGTTTTTT,CASSQSGRDTGELFF
TRBD2,TRBJ2-7,TRBV28,NA,15,TGTGCCACCGTAGGGGCTAGCGGGAATACCTACGAGCAGTACTTC,CATVGASGNTYEQYF
NA,TRBJ2-7,TRBV19,NA,16,TGTGCCAGTAGTACCGATTTCGGTCTTCTAGGCTACGAGCAGTACTTC,CASSTDFGLLGYEQYF
NA,TRBJ2-3,TRBV5-1,once,18,TGCGCCAGCAGTCGGGAGGGGAGGACAGGCGGGGGCACAGATACGCAGTATTTT,CASSREGRTGGGTDTQYF
NA,TRBJ1-6,TRBV19,few,13,TGTGCCAGTAGGCCAGGGCAAAATTCACCCCTCCACTTT,CASRPGQNSPLHF
TRBD2,TRBJ2-7,TRBV20-1,NA,11,TGCAGTGCTAGTGTAGCGGGCGAGCAGTACTTC,CSASVAGEQYF
NA,TRBJ2-1,TRBV5-6,NA,15,TGTGCCAGCAGCTTGGAGCAGGGGTTATACAATGAGCAGTTCTTC,CASSLEQGLYNEQFF
NA,TRBJ2-3,TRBV7-3,NA,15,TGTGCCAGCAGCCCCGGACTCTATGACACAGATACGCAGTATTTT,CASSPGLYDTDTQYF
TRBD2,TRBJ2-2,TRBV7-8,NA,18,TGTGCCAGCAGCATCACTAGCGGGGGGGCTGGGGGCACCGGGGAGCTGTTTTTT,CASSITSGGAGGTGELFF
NA,TRBJ1-3,TRBV5-8,NA,15,TGTGCCAGCAGCTCCTCCCTAGGAACTGGAAACACCATATATTTT,CASSSSLGTGNTIYF
NA,TRBJ1-5,TRBV5-1,NA,15,TGCGCCAGCAGCTTGTCAGGGTCTTCGGGTCAGCCCCAGCATTTT,CASSLSGSSGQPQHF